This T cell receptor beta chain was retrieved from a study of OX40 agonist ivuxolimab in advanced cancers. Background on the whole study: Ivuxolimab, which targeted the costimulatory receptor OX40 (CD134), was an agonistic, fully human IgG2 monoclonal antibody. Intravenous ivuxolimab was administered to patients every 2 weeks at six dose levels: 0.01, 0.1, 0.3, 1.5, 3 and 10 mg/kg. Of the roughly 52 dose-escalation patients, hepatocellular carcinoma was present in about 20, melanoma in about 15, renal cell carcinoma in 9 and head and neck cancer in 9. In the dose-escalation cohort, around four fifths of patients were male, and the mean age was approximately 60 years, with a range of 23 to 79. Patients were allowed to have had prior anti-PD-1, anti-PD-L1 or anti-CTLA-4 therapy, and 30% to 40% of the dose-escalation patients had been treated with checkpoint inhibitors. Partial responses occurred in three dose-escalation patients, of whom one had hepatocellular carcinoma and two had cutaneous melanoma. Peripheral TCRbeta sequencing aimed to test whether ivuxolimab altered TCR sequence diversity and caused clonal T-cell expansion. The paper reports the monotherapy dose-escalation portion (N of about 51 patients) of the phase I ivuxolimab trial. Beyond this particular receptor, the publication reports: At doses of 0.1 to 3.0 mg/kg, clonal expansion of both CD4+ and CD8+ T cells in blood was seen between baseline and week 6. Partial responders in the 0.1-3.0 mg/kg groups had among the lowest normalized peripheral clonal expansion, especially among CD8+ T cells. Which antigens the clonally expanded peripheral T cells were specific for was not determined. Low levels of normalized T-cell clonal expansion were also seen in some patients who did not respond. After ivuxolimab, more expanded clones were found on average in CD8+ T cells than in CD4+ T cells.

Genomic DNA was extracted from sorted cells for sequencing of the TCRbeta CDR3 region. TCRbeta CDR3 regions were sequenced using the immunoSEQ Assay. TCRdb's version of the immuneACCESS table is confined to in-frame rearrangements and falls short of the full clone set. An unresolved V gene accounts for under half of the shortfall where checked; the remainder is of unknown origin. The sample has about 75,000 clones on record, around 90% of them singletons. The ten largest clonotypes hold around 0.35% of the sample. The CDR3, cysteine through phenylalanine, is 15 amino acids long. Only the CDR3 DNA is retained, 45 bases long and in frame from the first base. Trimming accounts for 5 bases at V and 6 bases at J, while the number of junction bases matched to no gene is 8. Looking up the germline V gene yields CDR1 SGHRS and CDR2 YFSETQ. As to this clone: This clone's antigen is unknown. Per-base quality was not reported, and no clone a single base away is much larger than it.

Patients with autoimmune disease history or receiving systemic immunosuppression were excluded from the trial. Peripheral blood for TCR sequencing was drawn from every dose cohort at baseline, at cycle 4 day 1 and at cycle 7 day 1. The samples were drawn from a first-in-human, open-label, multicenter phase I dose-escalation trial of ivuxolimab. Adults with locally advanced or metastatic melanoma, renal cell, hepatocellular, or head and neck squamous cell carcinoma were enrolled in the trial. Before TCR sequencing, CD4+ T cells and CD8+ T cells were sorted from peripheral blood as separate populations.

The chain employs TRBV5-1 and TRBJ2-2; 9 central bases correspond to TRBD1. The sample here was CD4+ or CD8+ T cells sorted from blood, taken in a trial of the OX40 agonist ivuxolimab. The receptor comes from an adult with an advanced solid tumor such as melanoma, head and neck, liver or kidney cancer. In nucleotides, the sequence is TGCGCCAGCAGACCCGGGACAGGGACCCCCGGGGAGCTGTTTTTT. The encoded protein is CASRPGTGTPGELFF.